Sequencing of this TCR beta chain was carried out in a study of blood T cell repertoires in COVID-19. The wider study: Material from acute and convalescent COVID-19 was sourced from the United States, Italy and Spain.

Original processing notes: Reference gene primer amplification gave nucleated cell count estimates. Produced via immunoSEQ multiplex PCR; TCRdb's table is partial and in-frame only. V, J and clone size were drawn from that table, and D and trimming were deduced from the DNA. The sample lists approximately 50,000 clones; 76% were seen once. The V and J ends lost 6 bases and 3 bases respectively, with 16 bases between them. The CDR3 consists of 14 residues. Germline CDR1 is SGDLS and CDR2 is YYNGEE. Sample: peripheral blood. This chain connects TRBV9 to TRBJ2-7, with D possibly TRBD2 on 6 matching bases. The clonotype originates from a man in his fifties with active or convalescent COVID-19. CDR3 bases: TGTGCCAGCAACCAGGGATTAGCGGACTACGAGCAGTACTTC. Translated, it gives CASNQGLADYEQYF.